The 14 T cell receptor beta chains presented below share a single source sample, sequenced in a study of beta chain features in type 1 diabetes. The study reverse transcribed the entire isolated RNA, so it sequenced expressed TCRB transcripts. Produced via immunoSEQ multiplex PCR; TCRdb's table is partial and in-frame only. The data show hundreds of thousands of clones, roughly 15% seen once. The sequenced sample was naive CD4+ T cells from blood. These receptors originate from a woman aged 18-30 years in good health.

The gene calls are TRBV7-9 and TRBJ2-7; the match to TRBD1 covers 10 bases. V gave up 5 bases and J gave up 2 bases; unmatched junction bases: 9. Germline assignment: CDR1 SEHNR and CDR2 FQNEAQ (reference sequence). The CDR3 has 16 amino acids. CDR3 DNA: TGTGCCAGCAGCGCGGGGCGCGGGACAGGGGCCTACGAGCAGTACTTC. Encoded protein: CASSAGRGTGAYEQYF.

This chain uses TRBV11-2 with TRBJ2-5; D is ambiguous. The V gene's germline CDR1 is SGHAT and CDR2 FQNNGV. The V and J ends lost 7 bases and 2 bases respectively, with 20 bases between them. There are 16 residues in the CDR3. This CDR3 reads CASTPKVVSIQETQYF. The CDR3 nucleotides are TGTGCCAGCACCCCTAAAGTAGTCAGTATTCAAGAGACCCAGTACTTC.

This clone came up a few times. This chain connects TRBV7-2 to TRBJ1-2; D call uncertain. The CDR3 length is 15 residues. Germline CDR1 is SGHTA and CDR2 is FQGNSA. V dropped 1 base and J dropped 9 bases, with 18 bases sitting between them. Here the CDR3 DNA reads TGTGCCAGCAGCTTAGACACGGTGAGGCCGGAGCGCTACACCTTC. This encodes CASSLDTVRPERYTF.

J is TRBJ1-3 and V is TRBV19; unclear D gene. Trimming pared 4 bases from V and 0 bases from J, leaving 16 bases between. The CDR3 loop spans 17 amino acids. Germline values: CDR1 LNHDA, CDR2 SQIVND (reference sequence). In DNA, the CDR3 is TGTGCCAGTAGTACACGAGGACGAAAAAGCTCTGGAAACACCATATATTTT. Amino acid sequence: CASSTRGRKSSGNTIYF.

This CDR3 is CASNVLGKYNEQFF. CDR3 sequence (DNA): TGTGCCAGCAACGTTCTCGGGAAGTACAATGAGCAGTTCTTC. The chain combines TRBV5-4 with TRBJ2-1, with D tentatively TRBD2 (5 bases). The CDR3 spans 14 residues. Trimming took 6 bases from V and 4 from J, leaving 14 bases between them. Germline loops: CDR1 SGHNT, CDR2 YYREEE (reference sequence).

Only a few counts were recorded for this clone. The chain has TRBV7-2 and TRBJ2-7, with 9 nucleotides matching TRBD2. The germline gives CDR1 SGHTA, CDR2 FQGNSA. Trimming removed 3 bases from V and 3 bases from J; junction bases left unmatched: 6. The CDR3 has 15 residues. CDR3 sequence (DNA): TGTGCCAGCAGCTTCATAGCGGGAGAGGGCTACGAGCAGTACTTC. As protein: CASSFIAGEGYEQYF.

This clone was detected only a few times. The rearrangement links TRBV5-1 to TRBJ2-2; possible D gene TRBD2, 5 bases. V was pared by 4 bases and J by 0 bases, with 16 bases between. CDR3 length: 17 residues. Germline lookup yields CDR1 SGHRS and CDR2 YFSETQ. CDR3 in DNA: TGCGCCAGCAGCATCCGACCTAGCCCCCCGAACACCGGGGAGCTGTTTTTT. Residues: CASSIRPSPPNTGELFF.

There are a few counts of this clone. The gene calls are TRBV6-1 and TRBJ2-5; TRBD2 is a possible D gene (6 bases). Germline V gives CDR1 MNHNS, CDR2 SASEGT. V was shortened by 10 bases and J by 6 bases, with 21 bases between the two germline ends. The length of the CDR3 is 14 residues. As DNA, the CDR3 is TGTGCCACTCCGATGGGGCACGGGGGAAAGACCCAGTACTTC. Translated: CATPMGHGGKTQYF.

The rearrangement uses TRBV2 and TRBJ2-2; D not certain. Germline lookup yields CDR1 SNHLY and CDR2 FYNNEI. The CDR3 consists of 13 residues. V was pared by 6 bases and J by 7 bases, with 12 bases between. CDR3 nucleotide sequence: TGTGCCAGCAGCGATAGGGTACGCGGGGAGCTGTTTTTT. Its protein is CASSDRVRGELFF. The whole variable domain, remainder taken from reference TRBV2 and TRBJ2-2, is EPEVTQTPSHQVTQMGQEVILRCVPISNHLYFYWYRQILGQKVEFLVSFYNNEISEKSEIFDDQFSVERPDGSNFTLKIRSTKLEDSAMYFCASSDRVRGELFFGEGSRLTVL.

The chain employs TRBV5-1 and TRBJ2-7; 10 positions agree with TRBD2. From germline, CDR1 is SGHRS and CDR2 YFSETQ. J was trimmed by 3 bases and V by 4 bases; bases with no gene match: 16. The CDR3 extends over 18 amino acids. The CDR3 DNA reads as TGCGCCAGCAGCGCGGGACTAGCGTCAGCGACCACACACTACGAGCAGTACTTC. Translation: CASSAGLASATTHYEQYF. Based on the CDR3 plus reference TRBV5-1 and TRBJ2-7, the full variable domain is KAGVTQTPRYLIKTRGQQVTLSCSPISGHRSVSWYQQTPGQGLQFLFEYFSETQRNKGNFPGRFSGRQFSNSRSEMNVSTLELGDSALYLCASSAGLASATTHYEQYFGPGTRLTVT.

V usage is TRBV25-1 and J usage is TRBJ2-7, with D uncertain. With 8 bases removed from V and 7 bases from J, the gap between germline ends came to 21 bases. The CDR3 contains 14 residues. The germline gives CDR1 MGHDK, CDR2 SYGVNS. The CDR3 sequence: CASSLVAPMGEQYF. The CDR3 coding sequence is TGTGCCAGCTCCCTTGTAGCCCCCATGGGAGAGCAGTACTTC.

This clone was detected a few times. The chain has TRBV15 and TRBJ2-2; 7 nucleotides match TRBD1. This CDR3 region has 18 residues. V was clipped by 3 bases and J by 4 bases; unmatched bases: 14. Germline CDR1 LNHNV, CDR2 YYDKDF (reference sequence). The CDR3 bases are TGTGCCACCAGCAGTTACCAAGGGGGCAGGGCGGTCACCGGGGAGCTGTTTTTT. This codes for CATSSYQGGRAVTGELFF.

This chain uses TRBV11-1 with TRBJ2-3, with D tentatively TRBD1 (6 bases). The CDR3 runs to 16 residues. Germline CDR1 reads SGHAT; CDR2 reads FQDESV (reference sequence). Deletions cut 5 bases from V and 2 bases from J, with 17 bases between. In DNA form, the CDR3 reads TGTGCCAGCAGCCTATATACAGGGTTAGCCACAGATACGCAGTATTTT. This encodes CASSLYTGLATDTQYF.

The CDR3: CASSQAPGQGAAREQYF. Written as DNA, the CDR3 is TGTGCCAGCAGCCAAGCGCCGGGACAGGGGGCGGCAAGAGAGCAGTACTTC. V usage is TRBV14 and J usage is TRBJ2-7, with 12 bases lining up with TRBD1. The germline gives CDR1 SGHDN, CDR2 FVKESK. V lost 1 base to trimming and J lost 7 bases; unmatched junction nucleotides: 11. The CDR3 spans 17 residues.